These 25 T cell receptor beta chains were all obtained from the same sample, sequenced in a study of cytomegalovirus exposure and HLA in healthy donors. Assay used: immunoSEQ multiplex PCR; TCRdb lists only in-frame clones, some missing. This sample has 300,000 to 450,000 clones; 70% to 90% occur once, and the top ten carry under 0.9%. The sequencing input was PBMCs. The receptors shown here come from a woman younger than 30 in good health and CMV-seronegative.

This clone was detected once. CDR3 amino acids: CASSDGLAGVDTQYF. CDR3 bases: TGTGCCAGCAGTGATGGGCTAGCGGGAGTAGATACGCAGTATTTT. The chain combines TRBV6-4 with TRBJ2-3, with 10 bases identical to TRBD2. After removal of 3 bases from V and 5 bases from J, the junction contained 5 bases not matched to a gene. Germline V CDR1 and CDR2: MRHNA, SNTAGT. The CDR3 length is 15 residues.

The J gene is TRBJ2-1, the V gene TRBV7-2, with 10 bases identical to TRBD2. The ends lost 1 base at V and 9 bases at J; junction bases unmatched: 6. Germline V lookup: CDR1 SGHTA, CDR2 FQGNSA. The CDR3 totals 15 residues. CDR3 amino acids: CASSLGQASGSEQFF. CDR3 sequence (DNA): TGTGCCAGCAGCTTAGGGCAGGCTAGCGGGAGTGAGCAGTTCTTC.

The rearrangement links TRBV27 to TRBJ2-7; TRBD2 matches at 8 bases. Germline CDR1 and CDR2: MNHEY and SMNVEV (reference sequence). The CDR3 length is 15 residues. The junction had 9 bases not matched to a gene; V was cut back by 5 bases and J by 3 bases. CDR3 coding DNA: TGTGCCAGCAGTCCTCTAGCGGGTACAAACTACGAGCAGTACTTC. This gives the protein CASSPLAGTNYEQYF.

The V gene is TRBV6-1, the J gene TRBJ2-2; possible D gene TRBD1, 6 bases. Germline CDR1 is MNHNS and CDR2 is SASEGT. The CDR3 extends over 14 amino acids. V was trimmed by 3 bases and J by 6 bases, leaving 11 bases between them. This CDR3 is CASSDVGAPGELFF. CDR3 nucleotide sequence: TGTGCCAGCAGTGATGTGGGGGCTCCCGGGGAGCTGTTTTTT.

This chain connects TRBV7-7 to TRBJ2-7; 8 positions match TRBD2. The CDR3 length is 15 residues. V shed 8 bases, J shed 3 bases, and the junction held 12 bases outside the gene matches. The germline gives CDR1 SSHAT, CDR2 FNYEAQ (reference sequence). The CDR3 coding sequence is TGTGCCAGCTTATCGGGGGGGATGGTAAACTACGAGCAGTACTTC. This sequence encodes CASLSGGMVNYEQYF.

The chain joins TRBV27 to TRBJ2-1; 11 nucleotides line up with TRBD2. CDR3 length: 15 residues. Germline V lookup: CDR1 MNHEY, CDR2 SMNVEV (reference sequence). The V gene end was trimmed by 2 bases and the J gene end by 6 bases; junction bases not matched to a gene: 3. The CDR3 DNA sequence: TGTGCCAGCAGTTTAGTAACTAGCGGGAGCAATGAGCAGTTCTTC. This sequence encodes CASSLVTSGSNEQFF.

The chain is built from TRBV30 and TRBJ2-1; D is possibly TRBD2 (5 bases). The CDR3 consists of 14 residues. V lost 2 bases and J 4 bases, leaving 12 bases between the germline ends. Looked up from germline, CDR1 is GTSNPN and CDR2 is SVGIG (reference sequence). The CDR3 here is CAWSLGAVYNEQFF. The CDR3 DNA reads TGTGCCTGGAGTTTGGGAGCAGTTTACAATGAGCAGTTCTTC.

This chain connects TRBV6-5 to TRBJ2-6; D possibly corresponds to TRBD1 (6 bases). This CDR3 spans 14 amino acids. Germline-derived CDR1 and CDR2 are MNHEY and SVGAGI. Trimming removed 10 bases at V and 12 bases at J, with 22 bases between. CDR3 sequence (DNA): TGTGCCACCGGGCGTAGGACAGAGCGAATCGTCCTGACTTTC. This sequence encodes CATGRRTERIVLTF.

This clone was seen a single time. V is TRBV18 and J is TRBJ2-7; D is ambiguous. The germline CDR1 and CDR2 sequences are KGHSH and LQKENI. V was pared by 2 bases and J by 6 bases, with 8 bases between. The CDR3 has 12 amino acids. In DNA form, the CDR3 reads TGTGCCAGCTCACCATCATCCGGCGAGCAGTACTTC. Translating it yields CASSPSSGEQYF.

Only one count was recorded for this clone. This chain links TRBV6-6 with TRBJ2-7; D remains ambiguous. V was pared by 8 bases and J by 6 bases, with 17 bases between. Germline CDR1 and CDR2: MNHNY and SVGAGI (reference sequence). This CDR3 contains 13 residues. The CDR3 region has the DNA TGTGCCAGCCGGAGTAGTGTTTATAGCGAGCAGTACTTC. Amino acid sequence: CASRSSVYSEQYF.

This rearrangement joins TRBV11-1 to TRBJ2-7, with D possibly matching TRBD2 (6 bases). V shed 1 base and J shed 0 bases, with 10 bases lying between them. Germline assignment: CDR1 SGHAT and CDR2 FQDESV (reference sequence). This CDR3 contains 15 residues. The CDR3 reads CASSLVGRSSYEQYF. CDR3 nucleotides: TGTGCCAGCAGCTTAGTTGGGAGGAGCTCCTACGAGCAGTACTTC.

V usage is TRBV6-1 and J usage is TRBJ2-7; 8 positions match TRBD1. Germline CDR1 reads MNHNS; CDR2 reads SASEGT. The CDR3 contains 16 residues. After removal of 4 bases from V and 4 bases from J, the junction contained 12 bases not matched to a gene. The CDR3 is CASSATAGTGAYEQYF. The CDR3 DNA reads TGTGCCAGCAGTGCCACCGCCGGGACAGGTGCTTACGAGCAGTACTTC.

This chain links TRBV10-1 with TRBJ1-1, with 7 bases fitting TRBD1. After removal of 1 base from V and 2 bases from J, the junction contained 4 bases not matched to a gene. Germline CDR1 is WNHNN and CDR2 is SYGVQD (reference sequence). The CDR3 extends over 15 amino acids. The CDR3 protein is CASSEYRGRNTEAFF. As DNA, the CDR3 is TGCGCCAGCAGTGAGTATAGGGGGCGAAACACTGAAGCTTTCTTT.

CDR3 sequence reads: CASSPVHSYEQYF. CDR3 sequence (DNA): TGTGCCAGCAGTCCAGTTCACTCCTACGAGCAGTACTTC. This chain joins TRBV27 and TRBJ2-7; D is ambiguous. V lost 5 bases to trimming and J lost 0 bases, with 8 bases between them. Germline V gives CDR1 MNHEY, CDR2 SMNVEV (reference sequence). This CDR3 region has 13 residues.

This rearrangement joins TRBV28 to TRBJ1-4, with 8 bases lining up with TRBD1. There are 15 residues in the CDR3. Germline CDR1 MDHEN, CDR2 SYDVKM. With V trimmed by 5 bases and J by 4 bases, 6 bases remained unmatched. The CDR3 here is CASSGTGGGNEKLFF. CDR3 DNA: TGTGCCAGCAGTGGCACAGGGGGTGGTAATGAAAAACTGTTTTTT.

The genes are TRBV28 and TRBJ1-1, with D tentatively TRBD1 (6 bases). Trimming stripped 8 bases from V and 0 bases from J, with 13 bases between. Germline-derived CDR1 and CDR2 are MDHEN and SYDVKM. There are 14 residues in the CDR3. DNA of the CDR3: TGTGCCAGCCAGGGGCTTACCATGAACACTGAAGCTTTCTTT. It is translated as CASQGLTMNTEAFF.

In DNA form, the CDR3 reads TGTGCCAGCAGCCAGGAGACAGGGGAGCATAGCTATGGCTACACCTTC. Encoded protein: CASSQETGEHSYGYTF. The J gene is TRBJ1-2, the V gene TRBV4-2; 8 bases are a match to TRBD1. Germline values: CDR1 LGHNA, CDR2 YNFKEQ. The CDR3 runs to 16 residues. After removal of 3 bases from V and 4 bases from J, the junction contained 10 bases not matched to a gene.

The V and J genes are TRBV10-3 and TRBJ1-2; tentative D call: TRBD1 (5 bases). V lost 2 bases and J 9 bases, leaving 7 bases between the germline ends. From germline, CDR1 is ENHRY and CDR2 SYGVKD. CDR3 length: 11 residues. The CDR3 region is CAISEDSSYTF. The CDR3, as DNA: TGTGCCATCAGTGAGGACAGTAGCTACACCTTC.

This clone was detected only once. The chain carries TRBV15 and TRBJ1-4; D is perhaps TRBD1 (5 bases). The V gene lost 3 bases and the J gene lost 7 bases, with 9 bases spanning the gap. The germline CDR1 and CDR2 sequences are LNHNV and YYDKDF (reference sequence). The CDR3 loop spans 13 amino acids. CDR3 region: CATSRGRGEKLFF. CDR3 DNA: TGTGCCACCAGCAGGGGTAGGGGTGAAAAACTGTTTTTT. The full variable domain, rest sourced from reference TRBV15 and TRBJ1-4, is DAMVIQNPRYQVTQFGKPVTLSCSQTLNHNVMYWYQQKSSQAPKLLFHYYDKDFNNEADTPDNFQSRRPNTSFCFLDIRSPGLGDTAMYLCATSRGRGEKLFFGSGTQLSVL.

The chain combines TRBV19 with TRBJ2-5, with a tentative D call TRBD1 (6 bases). From germline, CDR1 is LNHDA and CDR2 SQIVND (reference sequence). The CDR3 is 16 residues long. V was clipped by 5 bases and J by 4 bases, with 20 bases between them. In DNA form, the CDR3 reads TGTGCCAGTAGTGGGGACACCGGGACATTGGCAGAGACCCAGTACTTC. Protein product: CASSGDTGTLAETQYF.

This clone was observed a single time. This chain links TRBV15 with TRBJ2-1; TRBD2 agrees at 12 bases. CDR1 is LNHNV and CDR2 is YYDKDF in the germline V gene (reference sequence). The CDR3 consists of 17 residues. V shed 0 bases, J shed 4 bases, and the junction held 4 bases outside the gene matches. The CDR3 DNA reads as TGTGCCACCAGCAGAGATCTACTAGCGGGAGGTTACAATGAGCAGTTCTTC. It is translated as CATSRDLLAGGYNEQFF.

This clone has only a few counts. The rearrangement joins TRBV4-1 to TRBJ2-7; 9 positions match TRBD1. With V trimmed by 3 bases and J by 2 bases, 5 bases remained unmatched. Germline values: CDR1 MGHRA, CDR2 YSYEKL. The CDR3 contains 15 residues. CDR3 DNA: TGCGCCAGCAGCCATGTAGGGACAGGGACCTACGAGCAGTACTTC. Translating gives CASSHVGTGTYEQYF.

The chain has TRBV6-5 and TRBJ2-7; D is perhaps TRBD1 (6 bases). This CDR3 comprises 15 residues. The germline V gene encodes CDR1 MNHEY and CDR2 SVGAGI. The V gene lost 6 bases and the J gene lost 3 bases, with 18 bases spanning the gap. The CDR3 DNA reads TGTGCCAGCAGAACTCGACCCGACAGGATCTACGAGCAGTACTTC. It yields the protein CASRTRPDRIYEQYF.

V gene TRBV19 combines with J gene TRBJ2-1; 11 bases line up with TRBD2. Looked up from germline, CDR1 is LNHDA and CDR2 is SQIVND (reference sequence). Germline trimming cut 7 bases from V and 0 bases from J; bases unmatched to any gene: 11. This CDR3 has 18 amino acids. The CDR3 DNA reads as TGTGCCAGTAAGCCGGGGCTAGCGGGGGGCAGCTCCTACAATGAGCAGTTCTTC. This codes for CASKPGLAGGSSYNEQFF. The entire variable domain, with the rest obtained from reference TRBV19 and TRBJ2-1, is as follows: DGGITQSPKYLFRKEGQNVTLSCEQNLNHDAMYWYRQDPGQGLRLIYYSQIVNDFQKGDIAEGYSVSREKKESFPLTVTSAQKNPTAFYLCASKPGLAGGSSYNEQFFGPGTRLTVL.

The genes are TRBV2 and TRBJ2-7; 7 positions agree with TRBD1. Germline CDR1 is SNHLY and CDR2 is FYNNEI. There are 16 residues in the CDR3. V trimming: 2 bases; J trimming: 1 base; junction bases outside the gene matches: 8. CDR3 in DNA: TGTGCCAGCAGTGAATTGGGACAGTCGCCATCCTACGAGCAGTACTTC. Encoded protein: CASSELGQSPSYEQYF.